A single sample is the source of the 21 T cell receptor beta chains below, sequenced in a study of beta chain features in type 1 diabetes listed by TCRdb under 2018. No antigen has been assigned to these receptors. Overall study outcomes, separate from this receptor: In all four CD4+ subsets, TCRB CDR3 length was moderately but significantly shorter in type 1 diabetes patients.

The receptor library was made with the immunoSEQ multiplex PCR assay. The entire isolated RNA was reverse transcribed using the High Capacity cDNA Reverse Transcription Kit, and thus expressed TCRB transcripts were sequenced. Held by TCRdb, this immuneACCESS table contains in-frame sequences only and omits some clones. Under half of the omission traces to an unresolved V gene where checked; the cause of the rest is unknown. This sample holds fewer than 400,000 clones; over 7% were observed only once. The ten largest clones take up less than 1.2% of the sample. The sample comprised central memory CD4+ T cells from blood. The receptors shown here come from a man younger than 45 with type 1 diabetes.

The table lists this clone with a few counts. This sequence joins TRBV18 and TRBJ2-3; 8 bases line up with TRBD1. The CDR3 runs to 16 residues. Germline V lookup: CDR1 KGHSH, CDR2 LQKENI. Losses at the gene ends were 3 bases for V and 1 base for J; bases not matched to a gene: 6. The CDR3 protein is CASSPQGAKGTDTQYF. In nucleotides, the CDR3 is TGTGCCAGCTCACCTCAGGGGGCGAAGGGCACAGATACGCAGTATTTT.

The table lists this clone with a few counts. The rearrangement joins TRBV6-6 to TRBJ1-5; D may be TRBD1 (6 bases). This CDR3 has 16 residues. Germline CDR1 is MNHNY and CDR2 is SVGAGI (reference sequence). The ends were cut back, 3 bases at V and 3 bases at J, with 15 bases in the middle. The CDR3: CASSYFVGQTNQPQHF. DNA for the CDR3: TGTGCCAGCAGTTATTTCGTAGGACAGACCAATCAGCCCCAGCATTTT.

This clone was counted only a few times. The rearrangement links TRBV7-9 to TRBJ1-5; TRBD1 might be the D (6 bases). The CDR3 is 17 residues long. Germline V gene data show CDR1 as SEHNR and CDR2 as FQNEAQ (reference sequence). The V end lost 2 bases, the J end lost 3 bases, and 17 bases lay between the germline ends. CDR3 sequence reads: CASSLHLDSDTNQPQHF. The CDR3 DNA follows: TGTGCCAGCAGCTTACACCTGGACAGTGACACCAATCAGCCCCAGCATTTT.

This clone was recorded a few times. V and J are TRBV4-3 and TRBJ2-3; 9 bases match TRBD2. CDR3 length equals 15 residues. With 4 bases clipped from V and 5 bases from J, the junction kept 7 bases outside the gene matches. Looked up from germline, CDR1 is LGHNA and CDR2 is YSLEER. The CDR3 bases are TGCGCCAGCAGCCTCATAGCGGGGGTATTAGATACGCAGTATTTT. Amino acids: CASSLIAGVLDTQYF.

This clone occurred a few times. The chain joins TRBV28 to TRBJ1-5; D not certain. The CDR3 covers 11 residues. Trimming stripped 6 bases from V and 6 bases from J, with 6 bases between. Germline V CDR1 and CDR2: MDHEN, SYDVKM. The CDR3, as DNA: TGTGCCAGCAGAGGTGGTCAGCCCCAGCATTTT. It yields the protein CASRGGQPQHF.

In this sample, this clone turned up a few times. V is TRBV5-1 and J is TRBJ1-2; D is possibly TRBD1 (5 bases). Trimming left V 4 bases short and J 8 bases short, with 15 bases between. This CDR3 is 13 amino acids long. The germline V gene has CDR1 SGHRS and CDR2 YFSETQ. The CDR3 nucleotides read TGCGCCAGCAGCCCCGGGTCGGGGACGGGCTACACCTTC. It codes for CASSPGSGTGYTF.

The chain links TRBV5-4 to TRBJ2-3; tentatively, D is TRBD1 (6 bases). Germline loops: CDR1 SGHNT, CDR2 YYREEE (reference sequence). The CDR3 contains 14 residues. Trimming cost V 5 bases and J 5 bases, with 15 bases left between them. This chain's CDR3 is CASRSTGPLDTQYF. CDR3 DNA sequence: TGTGCCAGCAGATCGACAGGTCCCTTAGATACGCAGTATTTT.

The chain is built from TRBV7-2 and TRBJ2-5; the match to TRBD2 covers 12 bases. The V gene end was trimmed by 5 bases and the J gene end by 5 bases; junction bases not matched to a gene: 9. Germline lookup yields CDR1 SGHTA and CDR2 FQGNSA. The CDR3 runs to 16 residues. CDR3 nucleotides: TGTGCCAGCAGCCTAACTAGCGGGGGGCCCCGGGAGACCCAGTACTTC. Its protein is CASSLTSGGPRETQYF.

There are a few counts of this clone. CDR3 nucleotides: TGTGCCAGCAGCTTCTCCGGGACGCCCAGCTCCTACGAGCAGTACTTC. It is translated as CASSFSGTPSSYEQYF. The rearrangement joins TRBV11-2 to TRBJ2-7; D is possibly TRBD1 or TRBD2 (5 bases each). CDR1 is SGHAT and CDR2 is FQNNGV in the germline V gene. V shed 3 bases and J shed 0 bases, with 15 bases lying between them. The CDR3 contains 16 residues.

The V gene is TRBV7-2, the J gene TRBJ2-5; 11 bases fit TRBD2. V trimming: 6 bases; J trimming: 2 bases; junction bases outside the gene matches: 14. Germline V gene data show CDR1 as SGHTA and CDR2 as FQGNSA. This CDR3 contains 18 residues. CDR3 sequence (DNA): TGTGCCAGCAGTTTTGCCCCCGGGACTAGCGGATCTCAAGAGACCCAGTACTTC. Its protein product is CASSFAPGTSGSQETQYF.

This clone has a handful of counts. The chain links TRBV30 to TRBJ2-7; D remains ambiguous. There are 12 residues in the CDR3. Per germline, CDR1 GTSNPN and CDR2 SVGIG (reference sequence). V gave up 1 base and J gave up 3 bases, with 7 bases separating them. In DNA form, the CDR3 reads TGTGCCTGGAGTGGGCCATTCTACGAGCAGTACTTC. Protein: CAWSGPFYEQYF.

In this sample, this clone turned up a few times. This sequence joins TRBV7-2 and TRBJ2-3, with D uncertain. Trimming removed 5 bases from V and 4 bases from J, with 4 bases in between. There are 11 residues in the CDR3. The V gene's germline CDR1 is SGHTA and CDR2 FQGNSA. CDR3 sequence (DNA): TGTGCCAGCAGCGGGTCAGATACGCAGTATTTT. Amino acids: CASSGSDTQYF.

This clone was observed many times. This sequence joins TRBV6-1 and TRBJ2-5, with D maybe TRBD1 (5 bases). This CDR3 comprises 13 residues. Germline CDR1 reads MNHNS; CDR2 reads SASEGT. Trimming pared 6 bases from V and 4 bases from J, leaving 12 bases between. Here the CDR3 DNA reads TGTGCCAGCAGATTCCAGGGCGGAGAGACCCAGTACTTC. Translation gives CASRFQGGETQYF.

This clone was detected ten times or more. The chain has TRBV7-9 and TRBJ2-3, with a possible D match to TRBD2 (6 bases). Germline V CDR1 and CDR2: SEHNR, FQNEAQ (reference sequence). The CDR3 sequence is 14 residues long. Trimming cost V 5 bases and J 2 bases, with 11 bases left between them. The CDR3 nucleotides read TGTGCCAGCAGCACGACTAGACTCACAGATACGCAGTATTTT. Translating gives CASSTTRLTDTQYF.

Only a few counts were recorded for this clone. This chain connects TRBV27 to TRBJ2-1, with TRBD2 as a possible D gene (6 bases). V was clipped by 6 bases and J by 7 bases, with 13 bases between them. CDR1 and CDR2 (germline): MNHEY, SMNVEV (reference sequence). The CDR3 loop spans 13 amino acids. The CDR3, as DNA: TGTGCCAGCAGGGGACTTTTTGATAATGAGCAGTTCTTC. The encoded protein is CASRGLFDNEQFF.

The sample holds many counts of this clone. The chain joins TRBV7-9 to TRBJ1-2; 8 nucleotides line up with TRBD1. The V gene end was trimmed by 5 bases and the J gene end by 7 bases; junction bases not matched to a gene: 6. Germline values: CDR1 SEHNR, CDR2 FQNEAQ (reference sequence). The length of the CDR3 is 13 residues. The CDR3 sequence is CASSRNTGGGYTF. As DNA, the CDR3 is TGTGCCAGCAGCCGTAACACAGGGGGTGGCTACACCTTC.

The rearrangement links TRBV7-2 to TRBJ1-1, with TRBD1 as a possible D gene (5 bases). Germline CDR1 is SGHTA and CDR2 is FQGNSA. Trimming pared 3 bases from V and 2 bases from J, leaving 10 bases between. The CDR3 totals 14 residues. The CDR3 spells CASSFQQGNTEAFF. DNA for the CDR3: TGTGCCAGCAGCTTCCAGCAGGGCAACACTGAAGCTTTCTTT.

CDR3 DNA: TGTGCCAGCGGTCCGGAGAATCAGCCCCAGCATTTT. This translates into CASGPENQPQHF. The gene calls are TRBV7-9 and TRBJ1-5; D ambiguous. V was shortened by 8 bases and J by 4 bases, with 9 bases between the two germline ends. Per germline, CDR1 SEHNR and CDR2 FQNEAQ (reference sequence). This CDR3 region has 12 residues.

The rearrangement uses TRBV27 and TRBJ1-6; 7 bases are shared with TRBD1. Trimming at V came to 6 bases and at J to 7 bases, leaving 3 bases not matched to a gene. CDR3 length equals 13 residues. The V gene's germline CDR1 is MNHEY and CDR2 SMNVEV (reference sequence). CDR3 sequence reads: CASRRTGNSPLHF. The CDR3 nucleotides are TGTGCCAGCAGGCGGACAGGAAATTCACCCCTCCACTTT.

About this clone itself: A far larger clone is one base from this, pointing to a likely read error. At the DNA level, this CDR3 is encoded by other sequences in the same sample as well. V is TRBV4-3 and J is TRBJ2-5; 8 bases align to TRBD2. The CDR3 is made up of 17 amino acids. Germline assignment: CDR1 LGHNA and CDR2 YSLEER. V gave up 0 bases and J gave up 5 bases; unmatched junction bases: 11. CDR3 nucleotides: TGCGCCAGCAGCCAAGATTACGGCGGGGGGCTAGGCGAGACCCAGTACTTC. Translated: CASSQDYGGGLGETQYF.

The J gene is TRBJ2-1, the V gene TRBV11-2; D might be TRBD1 (6 bases). The V end was cut by 5 bases, the J end by 7 bases, with 18 bases between. CDR3 size: 15 residues. Germline values: CDR1 SGHAT, CDR2 FQNNGV. Written as DNA, the CDR3 is TGTGCCAGCAGCCCCGCCGTACACAGGGCAAATGAGCAGTTCTTC. As protein: CASSPAVHRANEQFF. Complete variable domain (other parts from reference TRBV11-2 and TRBJ2-1): EAGVAQSPRYKIIEKRQSVAFWCNPISGHATLYWYQQILGQGPKLLIQFQNNGVVDDSQLPKDRFSAERLKGVDSTLKIQPAKLEDSAVYLCASSPAVHRANEQFFGPGTRLTVL.